The source of this TCR beta chain is a study of PD-1 blockade in classical Hodgkin lymphoma. Points from the study as a whole: Underlying causes for the observed repertoire differences were not defined, possibly disease activity or prior therapy. By C4D1, diversity of CD4+ TCRs had risen significantly, whereas that of CD8+ TCRs had not. Complete responders entered with baseline diversity on par with newly diagnosed patients, the results showed.

The time point: cycle 4 day 1 (C4D1), after 5 to 7 weeks of nivolumab. Every single patient, without exception, relapsed after autologous stem cell transplantation, and brentuximab vedotin exposure varied. Best responses were complete response, partial response or progressive disease. The protocol was immunoSEQ multiplex PCR, while the TCRdb copy is restricted to in-frame clones and leaves out a portion. This sample has 8,000 or so clones; nearly 85% occur once, and the top ten carry roughly 30%. This CDR3 has 13 residues. V gave up 4 bases and J gave up 2 bases, with 9 bases separating them. Germline assignment: CDR1 MNHEY and CDR2 SVGAGI. There are a few counts of this clone. What it binds is not known.

The sequencing here drew on peripheral blood mononuclear cells (PBMCs), taken before the fourth cycle of nivolumab. This sequence originates from a human donor with classical Hodgkin lymphoma. J is TRBJ2-7 and V is TRBV6-5, with D maybe TRBD1 (5 bases). CDR3 residues: CASSSAGTYEQYF. The CDR3 region has the DNA TGTGCCAGCAGTTCGGCAGGGACCTACGAGCAGTACTTC.